This paragraph reports one T cell receptor (beta chain). Its specificity is not known. The sample originates from a study of T cell responses to AZD1222 COVID-19 vaccine. Whole-study results and caveats: Two AZD1222 doses significantly raised spike-specific TCR breadth and depth over controls. The donor group comprised mostly white British people and more females; the analysis possibly underestimated clonal diversity.

Sequencing used immunoSEQ multiplex PCR; TCRdb keeps in-frame clones, though not all of them. The sample has roughly 120,000 clones, roughly 91% seen once; the top ten hold 1% to 1.5%. CDR3 length equals 13 residues. Germline V gene sequence: CDR1 LNHDA, CDR2 SQIVND (reference sequence). V was trimmed by 5 bases and J by 6 bases, leaving 13 bases between them. Source: peripheral blood, taken on day 0 of AZD1222 vaccination. The clonotype originates from an adult in good health. The chain couples TRBV19 to TRBJ1-2, with D unresolved. In DNA, the CDR3 is TGTGCCAGTAGTCCTTTGACGGTAAATGGCTACACCTTC. Translation: CASSPLTVNGYTF.